The 24 T cell receptor beta chains given below trace back to one sample, sequenced in a study of tumor-infiltrating lymphocytes in localized non-small cell lung cancer. The data were produced by immunoSEQ multiplex PCR, yet TCRdb's version contains in-frame clones alone and is incomplete. This table has about 16,000 clones, roughly 79% appearing once. The specimen was lung tumor tissue. These receptors came from a human donor with non-small cell lung cancer.

The J gene is TRBJ2-3, the V gene TRBV5-1; D perhaps matches TRBD1 (5 bases). CDR1 is SGHRS, CDR2 YFSETQ, per germline. This CDR3 region has 14 residues. V lost 1 base to trimming and J lost 4 bases, with 10 bases between them. CDR3: CASSLKGRADTQYF. The CDR3 DNA reads TGCGCCAGCAGCTTGAAGGGGCGTGCAGATACGCAGTATTTT.

The table lists this clone with a few counts. The chain carries TRBV11-1 and TRBJ2-7, with a weak D call TRBD1 (7 bases). CDR1 and CDR2 from the germline V gene are SGHAT and FQDESV (reference sequence). The CDR3 consists of 15 residues. Deletions cut 5 bases from V and 2 bases from J, with 16 bases between. The CDR3: CASSLPGGGAYEQYF. CDR3 coding DNA: TGTGCCAGCAGCCTCCCAGGAGGGGGCGCCTACGAGCAGTACTTC.

The chain is built from TRBV6-5 and TRBJ1-2, with D tentatively TRBD1 (5 bases). V gave up 5 bases and J gave up 0 bases, with 13 bases separating them. In germline, CDR1 is MNHEY, CDR2 SVGAGI. The CDR3 totals 15 residues. Here the CDR3 DNA reads TGTGCCAGCAGTACCCAGGGCGGAGCTAACTATGGCTACACCTTC. This sequence encodes CASSTQGGANYGYTF.

This clone was counted once. This chain joins TRBV19 and TRBJ1-5; possible D gene TRBD1, 6 bases. Looked up from germline, CDR1 is LNHDA and CDR2 is SQIVND (reference sequence). Trimming left V 6 bases short and J 1 base short, with 13 bases between. The CDR3 runs 15 residues. CDR3 loop: CASRPTGASNQPQHF. The CDR3 DNA sequence: TGTGCCAGTAGGCCTACGGGGGCGAGCAATCAGCCCCAGCATTTT.

The rearrangement joins TRBV25-1 to TRBJ1-2, with a possible D match to TRBD1 (6 bases). This CDR3 spans 13 amino acids. The germline gives CDR1 MGHDK, CDR2 SYGVNS. Trimming removed 7 bases from V and 1 base from J, with 10 bases in between. The CDR3 protein is CASTQDSNYGYTF. CDR3 in DNA: TGTGCCAGCACCCAGGACAGTAACTATGGCTACACCTTC.

The CDR3 reads CASSPPYGQRQETQYF. In DNA, the CDR3 is TGTGCCAGCAGTCCCCCATACGGACAGAGGCAAGAGACCCAGTACTTC. The chain carries TRBV28 and TRBJ2-5; TRBD1 might be the D (6 bases). Germline V lookup: CDR1 MDHEN, CDR2 SYDVKM. V was clipped by 5 bases and J by 2 bases, with 18 bases between them. CDR3 size: 16 residues.

J is TRBJ1-2 and V is TRBV21-1. TRBV21-1 is labeled a pseudogene. The length of the CDR3 is 16 residues. CDR3 sequence reads: CASSKPPPRGGDGYTF. DNA of the CDR3: TGTGCCAGCAGCAAACCCCCACCCCGGGGCGGCGATGGCTACACCTTC.

In its sample, this clone ranks as medium-sized. As DNA, the CDR3 is TGTGCCAGCAGTCCGGAGGGGACCTATGGCTACACCTTC. It codes for CASSPEGTYGYTF. The chain is built from TRBV7-2 and TRBJ1-2; D might be TRBD1 (5 bases). Germline V lookup: CDR1 SGHTA, CDR2 FQGNSA. The V end was cut by 6 bases, the J end by 4 bases, with 12 bases between. CDR3 length equals 13 residues.

The rearrangement joins TRBV10-3 to TRBJ2-6; D unresolved. CDR3 length: 17 amino acids. In germline, CDR1 is ENHRY, CDR2 SYGVKD. V was shortened by 2 bases and J by 3 bases, with 14 bases between the two germline ends. CDR3 protein: CAISEDLSRFGANVLTF. The CDR3 region has the DNA TGTGCCATCAGTGAGGACCTCTCGCGGTTTGGGGCCAACGTCCTGACTTTC.

The CDR3 DNA reads as TGTGCCAGCAGTGACATACAGGGGCATGAAAAACTGTTTTTT. Protein: CASSDIQGHEKLFF. The rearrangement links TRBV2 to TRBJ1-4, with 7 nucleotides matching TRBD1. The CDR3 is made up of 14 amino acids. V was pared by 3 bases and J by 6 bases, with 4 bases of the junction left unmatched. Germline assignment: CDR1 SNHLY and CDR2 FYNNEI.

The chain has TRBV10-1 and TRBJ1-2, with D unresolved. V lost 9 bases and J lost 4, with 15 bases in between. The germline CDR1 and CDR2 sequences are WNHNN and SYGVQD (reference sequence). This CDR3 is 13 amino acids long. CDR3 coding DNA: TGCGCCAGTTCGCCCGACGGAAGCTATGGCTACACCTTC. Translation gives CASSPDGSYGYTF.

This rearrangement joins TRBV5-1 to TRBJ1-4; TRBD1 might be the D (6 bases). V was shortened by 7 bases and J by 8 bases, with 15 bases between the two germline ends. CDR1 is SGHRS and CDR2 is YFSETQ in the germline V gene. The CDR3 sequence is 13 residues long. CDR3 in DNA: TGCGCCAGCGCCATTGGGCAGGGGGAAAAACTGTTTTTT. This encodes CASAIGQGEKLFF.

The chain combines TRBV7-2 with TRBJ2-7; D gene uncertain. From germline, CDR1 is SGHTA and CDR2 FQGNSA. The CDR3 runs 13 residues. V was pared by 5 bases and J by 5 bases, with 13 bases between. The CDR3 reads CASSQNGVNEQYF. CDR3 nucleotides: TGTGCCAGCAGCCAAAATGGGGTTAACGAGCAGTACTTC.

The J gene is TRBJ1-2, the V gene TRBV30; 8 bases are shared with TRBD1. J was trimmed by 8 bases and V by 0 bases; bases with no gene match: 8. Germline assignment: CDR1 GTSNPN and CDR2 SVGIG (reference sequence). This CDR3 region has 14 residues. CDR3 in amino acids: CAWSVSGTGSGYTF. CDR3 DNA sequence: TGTGCCTGGAGTGTTAGCGGGACAGGTAGCGGCTACACCTTC.

There are a few counts of this clone. The rearrangement links TRBV27 to TRBJ2-2; TRBD2 matches 10 bases. The CDR3 spans 15 residues. Germline V CDR1 and CDR2: MNHEY, SMNVEV (reference sequence). J lost 6 bases, V lost 5 bases, and 6 bases had no gene match. CDR3 nucleotide sequence: TGTGCCAGCAGTCCCAGCGGGGGGGCTTCCGGGGAGCTGTTTTTT. This translates into CASSPSGGASGELFF.

V usage is TRBV11-1 and J usage is TRBJ1-2; 7 bases agree with TRBD1. The CDR3 has 15 residues. V lost 2 bases to trimming and J lost 2 bases; unmatched junction nucleotides: 5. Germline V lookup: CDR1 SGHAT, CDR2 FQDESV (reference sequence). The CDR3 DNA is TGTGCCAGCAGCTTAACCACAGGGGCAAACTATGGCTACACCTTC. It encodes CASSLTTGANYGYTF.

The CDR3 spells CASSGTEGGLNSPLHF. The CDR3 region has the DNA TGTGCCAGCAGTGGGACGGAGGGGGGGCTAAATTCACCCCTCCACTTT. V is TRBV28 and J is TRBJ1-6; a weak D match, TRBD1 (6 bases). Germline loops: CDR1 MDHEN, CDR2 SYDVKM. V was cut by 5 bases and J by 7 bases, with 18 bases left in between. The CDR3 contains 16 residues.

This sequence joins TRBV19 and TRBJ1-2; 10 bases agree with TRBD1. V was clipped by 5 bases and J by 8 bases; unmatched bases: 2. CDR3 length: 12 amino acids. Germline-derived CDR1 and CDR2 are LNHDA and SQIVND (reference sequence). CDR3 sequence: CASSRQGAGYTF. CDR3 nucleotide sequence: TGTGCCAGTAGTCGACAGGGGGCCGGCTACACCTTC.

V usage is TRBV7-9 and J usage is TRBJ1-2; D might be TRBD1 (6 bases). The CDR3 contains 11 residues. The germline V and J ends were trimmed by 6 bases and 7 bases, with 9 bases remaining between them. Germline-derived CDR1 and CDR2 are SEHNR and FQNEAQ (reference sequence). In DNA form, the CDR3 reads TGTGCCAGCAGTCCAGGGGCTGGCTACACCTTC. Translation: CASSPGAGYTF.

The chain employs TRBV18 and TRBJ2-1; TRBD2 matches 10 bases. CDR3 length equals 15 residues. The germline V gene has CDR1 KGHSH and CDR2 LQKENI. V trimming: 2 bases; J trimming: 10 bases; junction bases outside the gene matches: 8. The DNA for the CDR3 is TGTGCCAGCTCACCATCGGCTAGCGGGGGTTCCGAGCAGTTCTTC. Its translation is CASSPSASGGSEQFF.

This clone was recorded a few times. This chain links TRBV6-5 with TRBJ2-7; D uncertain. V lost 6 bases and J 3 bases, leaving 15 bases between the germline ends. The germline CDR1 and CDR2 sequences are MNHEY and SVGAGI. There are 14 residues in the CDR3. This CDR3 reads CASRRDRSVYEQYF. Written as DNA, the CDR3 is TGTGCCAGCAGAAGAGATCGTTCAGTCTACGAGCAGTACTTC.

CDR3 in DNA: TGTGCCAGCAGCGTAGCTGGAGGGGGAGCGGCAAGCACAGATACGCAGTATTTT. Translating it yields CASSVAGGGAASTDTQYF. The genes are TRBV9 and TRBJ2-3; D tentatively fits TRBD1 or TRBD2 (6 bases each). V was cut by 0 bases and J by 0 bases, with 17 bases left in between. Per the germline V gene, CDR1 is SGDLS and CDR2 is YYNGEE. The CDR3 extends over 18 amino acids.

This chain links TRBV10-1 with TRBJ2-5; 7 bases align to TRBD1. Germline CDR1 reads WNHNN; CDR2 reads SYGVQD (reference sequence). V shed 6 bases, J shed 5 bases, and the junction held 3 bases outside the gene matches. CDR3 length equals 12 residues. CDR3 sequence reads: CASRNRGETQYF. The CDR3 DNA reads TGCGCCAGCAGAAACAGGGGTGAGACCCAGTACTTC.

This chain connects TRBV6-5 to TRBJ2-3, with 7 bases identical to TRBD2. The CDR3 covers 13 residues. V shed 7 bases, J shed 1 base, and the junction held 2 bases outside the gene matches. The germline gives CDR1 MNHEY, CDR2 SVGAGI. CDR3 nucleotide sequence: TGTGCCAGCAAACGGGGGGGCACAGATACGCAGTATTTT. Amino acids: CASKRGGTDTQYF.